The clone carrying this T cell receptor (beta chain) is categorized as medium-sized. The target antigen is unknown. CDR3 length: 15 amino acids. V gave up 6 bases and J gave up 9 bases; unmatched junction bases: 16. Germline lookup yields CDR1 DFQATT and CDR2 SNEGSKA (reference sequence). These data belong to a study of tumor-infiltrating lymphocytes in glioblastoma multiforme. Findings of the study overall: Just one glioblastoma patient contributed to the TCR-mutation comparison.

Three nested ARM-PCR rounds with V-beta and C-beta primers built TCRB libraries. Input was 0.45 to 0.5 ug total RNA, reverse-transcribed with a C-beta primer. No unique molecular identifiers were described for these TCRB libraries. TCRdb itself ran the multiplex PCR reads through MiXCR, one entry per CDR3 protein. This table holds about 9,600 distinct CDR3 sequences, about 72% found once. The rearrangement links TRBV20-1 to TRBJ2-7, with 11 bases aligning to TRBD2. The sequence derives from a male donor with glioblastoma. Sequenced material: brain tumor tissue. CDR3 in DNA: TGCAGTGCCAACCTTCGGACTAGCGGGCTCCCGGGGCAGTACTTC. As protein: CSANLRTSGLPGQYF.